This T cell receptor (beta chain) was observed in a study of T cell repertoires in cytomegalovirus infection. Study as a whole: Matching HLA type, along with CMV infection, was indicated by public TCR beta signatures.

The CDR3 contains 14 residues. Trimming removed 0 bases from V and 3 bases from J, with 8 bases in between. Germline V gene data show CDR1 as ENHRY and CDR2 as SYGVKD. In TCRdb, the reads were re-called with MiXCR into one record per CDR3 protein. In the table there are roughly 760,000 distinct CDR3 sequences, less than 40% of which are singletons. This clonotype occurred a few times. Antigen specificity is unknown. Study results and caveats: The cumulative frequency of public TCR beta families identified carriers of CMV plus the relevant HLA. There were HLA-C-restricted CMV-specific TCR beta clonotypes dominating the ex vivo response.

The gene calls are TRBV10-3 and TRBJ1-1; D unresolved. The TCR comes from a human donor in good health (CMV status not recorded). Some clones in this sample may be carry-over from other donors' samples. Sequences were obtained from PBMCs. CDR3 DNA sequence: TGTGCCATCAGTGAGTCGCGGATAGACACTGAAGCTTTCTTT. Protein: CAISESRIDTEAFF.